This entry concerns a single T cell receptor beta chain. RNA transcripts served as the template for amplifying TCR beta CDR3 regions. A set of HTBI primers served as the primers for a first-round RT-PCR of the TCR CDR3. TCRdb fed the multiplex PCR reads into MiXCR, producing one record per CDR3 protein. Of 700,000 to 850,000 distinct CDR3 sequences in the sample, roughly a third were seen once. The sample originates from a study of T cells in Graves' hyperthyroidism and ophthalmopathy. Germline lookup yields CDR1 LNHDA and CDR2 SQIVND (reference sequence). The CDR3 is made up of 16 amino acids. V was pared by 0 bases and J by 0 bases, with 11 bases between.

The clonotype originates from a woman in her thirties or forties with Graves' hyperthyroidism. Input material: blood. The genes are TRBV19 and TRBJ1-2; perhaps TRBD1 as D (6 bases). The CDR3 nucleotides are TGTGCCAGTAGTATAGAACAGGGAGAATCTAACTATGGCTACACCTTC. It translates to CASSIEQGESNYGYTF.